This is a list of T cell receptor beta chains from one sample in a study of spatial heterogeneity in lung cancer. MiXCR, applied by TCRdb to the 5' RACE reads, yields one record per CDR3 protein. The sample lists about 19,000 distinct CDR3 sequences, about 9% occurring once. The material was PBMCs, obtained at follow-up. These receptors originate from a female donor with early-stage non-small cell lung cancer. Both conserved end residues are part of each CDR3. Fields, in order: V gene, CDR3 length, D gene, clone size, J gene, CDR3 DNA, CDR3 protein. The D gene is left open where the match is weak. Clone sizes are given selectively: once, few, many, or a class where the clone is expanded.

TRBV5-1	17	TRBD1	many	TRBJ2-6	TGCGCCAGCAGCAGGGGGACAGGGGGCTCTGGGGCCAACGTCCTGACTTTC	CASSRGTGGSGANVLTF
TRBV3-1	16	TRBD1	many	TRBJ1-4	TGTGCCAGCAGCCAAGGGACAGGGGCCCTGGGTGAAAAACTGTTTTTT	CASSQGTGALGEKLFF
TRBV30	14	TRBD2	-	TRBJ2-5	TGTGCCTGGAGTCGAGCGGGGGGGCAAGAGACCCAGTACTTC	CAWSRAGGQETQYF
TRBV19	13	-	few	TRBJ2-3	TGTGCCAGTAGTATGCAAGGAACAGATACGCAGTATTTT	CASSMQGTDTQYF
TRBV7-9	17	-	many	TRBJ2-6	TGTGCCAGCAGTACGGGACGGAGGAGCTCTGGGGCCAACGTCCTGACTTTC	CASSTGRRSSGANVLTF
TRBV28	13	TRBD1	-	TRBJ1-1	TGTGCCAGCAGTCCGGGACAGGGGACTGAAGCTTTCTTT	CASSPGQGTEAFF
TRBV11-1	16	-	many	TRBJ1-1	TGTGCCAGCAGCTTTCCCGGGACAAGTCTAGGCACTGAAGCTTTCTTT	CASSFPGTSLGTEAFF
TRBV4-1	15	TRBD1	few	TRBJ2-7	TGCGCCAGCAGCCAAGGGGACAGGGGTTCCTACGAGCAGTACTTC	CASSQGDRGSYEQYF
TRBV20-1	12	-	many	TRBJ2-1	TGCAGTGTTAGGGGGAGGAATAATGAGCAGTTCTTC	CSVRGRNNEQFF
TRBV5-6	13	-	many	TRBJ2-4	TGTGCCAGCAGCTTGGGGGGTCGGTATCTGTCGTACTTC	CASSLGGRYLSYF
TRBV12-3/TRBV12-4	16	TRBD1	many	TRBJ1-5	TGTGCCAGCAGTCCACGGGGACAGGCGCCTAGTCAGCCCCAGCATTTT	CASSPRGQAPSQPQHF
TRBV6-1	12	-	few	TRBJ1-2	TGTGCCATAGTGCCTATGGGCGGCGGCTACACCTTC	CAIVPMGGGYTF
TRBV7-7	13	TRBD1	many	TRBJ2-3	TGTGCTAGCAGCCGACAGGGGGCAGATACGCAGTATTTT	CASSRQGADTQYF
TRBV4-3	17	TRBD1	many	TRBJ1-1	TGCGCCAGCAGCCAGGGTTGGAGGACAGGGATGAACACTGAAGCTTTCTTT	CASSQGWRTGMNTEAFF
TRBV20-1	12	TRBD1	many	TRBJ1-4	TGCAGTGCGACAGGGGTTAATGAAAAACTGTTTTTT	CSATGVNEKLFF
TRBV10-1	12	-	once	TRBJ2-3	TGCGCCAGCAGTGGGACGGTGTATACGCAGTATTTT	CASSGTVYTQYF
TRBV4-3	16	-	many	TRBJ1-1	TGCGCCAGCAGCCAAGATCGCGTCGGACACGACACTGAAGCTTTCTTT	CASSQDRVGHDTEAFF
TRBV6-2/TRBV6-3	16	-	many	TRBJ1-2	TGTGCCAGCAGTTACTCGTCGGCATATCGCGGCTATGGCTACACCTTC	CASSYSSAYRGYGYTF
TRBV6-5	17	TRBD2	many	TRBJ2-7	TGTGCCAGCAGTTACTCGATGCTAGCGGGAGGGCTCGACGAGCAGTACTTC	CASSYSMLAGGLDEQYF
TRBV20-1	15	-	many	TRBJ2-2	TGCAGTGCTAGGGCGGGGATCGCGAACACCGGGGAGCTGTTTTTT	CSARAGIANTGELFF
TRBV13	14	-	many	TRBJ2-5	TGTGCCAGCAGCATAGGAGTGAGAGGAGAGACCCAGTACTTC	CASSIGVRGETQYF
TRBV12-3/TRBV12-4	14	-	many	TRBJ2-3	TGTGCCAGCAGCACGACAGCCCGGGGGGATACGCAGTATTTT	CASSTTARGDTQYF
TRBV6-2/TRBV6-3	15	TRBD1	many	TRBJ2-7	TGTGCCAGCAGACCCGGGACGACAGGGGCCTACGAGCAGTACTTC	CASRPGTTGAYEQYF
TRBV7-2	14	-	many	TRBJ1-2	TGTGCCAGCAGCCTATCCGGGCAGAACTATGGCTACACCTTC	CASSLSGQNYGYTF